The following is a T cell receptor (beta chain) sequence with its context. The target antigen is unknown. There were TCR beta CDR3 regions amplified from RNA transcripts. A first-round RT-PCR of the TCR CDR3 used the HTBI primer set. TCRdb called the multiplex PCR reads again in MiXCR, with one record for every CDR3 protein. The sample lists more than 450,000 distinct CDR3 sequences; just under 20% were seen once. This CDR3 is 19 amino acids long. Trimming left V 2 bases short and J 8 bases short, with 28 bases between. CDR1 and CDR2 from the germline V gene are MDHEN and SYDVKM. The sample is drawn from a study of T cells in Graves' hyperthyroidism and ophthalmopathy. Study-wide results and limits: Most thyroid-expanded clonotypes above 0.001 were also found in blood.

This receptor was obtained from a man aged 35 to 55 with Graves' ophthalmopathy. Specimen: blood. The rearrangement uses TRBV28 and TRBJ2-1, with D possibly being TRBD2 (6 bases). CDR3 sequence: CASSLPPGDSRLEGHEQFF. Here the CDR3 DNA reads TGTGCCAGCAGTTTACCACCGGGGGACTCACGGCTGGAGGGACATGAGCAGTTCTTC. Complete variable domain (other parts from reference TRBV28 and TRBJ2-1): DVKVTQSSRYLVKRTGEKVFLECVQDMDHENMFWYRQDPGLGLRLIYFSYDVKMKEKGDIPEGYSVSREKKERFSLILESASTNQTSMYLCASSLPPGDSRLEGHEQFFGPGTRLTVL.